The rows below give T cell receptor beta chains drawn from one sample of a study of T-cell memory formation after mild COVID-19. TCRdb recomputed calls from the 5' RACE reads with MiXCR, one row per CDR3 protein. In the table there are roughly 600,000 distinct CDR3 sequences, approximately 18% of which are singletons. Material: PBMCs or a T cell subset sorted from them (not recorded which). These receptors came from an adult woman who had mild COVID-19 (a few samples of this study predate the infection). Cell type and time point are not known. The CDR3 runs from the conserved cysteine through the conserved F or W. D genes are given only for firm matches. A clone size is listed for some rows: how often the clone was seen (once, few, many), or a class if it is expanded.

clone_size	v_call	d_call	j_call	cdr3_nt	cdr3_aa
NA	TRBV18	TRBD2	TRBJ2-1	TGTGCCAGCTCCTTGCAGACTAGCGTCAATGAGCAGTTCTTC	CASSLQTSVNEQFF
NA	TRBV19	NA	TRBJ1-1	TGTGCCAGTAGGCTTGGGGGAGGGTTGAATGCTGAAGCTTTCTTT	CASRLGGGLNAEAFF
NA	TRBV29-1	TRBD2	TRBJ2-3	TGCCAAGCGGGAGACAGCACAGATACGCAGTATTTT	CQAGDSTDTQYF
few	TRBV7-9	NA	TRBJ2-7	TGTGCCAGCAGCTCCCACCGCATCTACGAGCAGTACTTC	CASSSHRIYEQYF
few	TRBV5-6	NA	TRBJ2-1	TGTGCCAGCAGCTTTCGGCAGGAGCAGTTCTTC	CASSFRQEQFF
NA	TRBV12-3/TRBV12-4	TRBD2	TRBJ2-1	TGTGCCAGCAGTTTAATCTTGATCGGGCGGGAGGGCCTCTCCTACAATGAGCAGTTCTTC	CASSLILIGREGLSYNEQFF
NA	TRBV15	TRBD1	TRBJ2-5	TGTGCCACCAGCTTGGGACAGGGGGCACAGGAGACCCAGTACTTC	CATSLGQGAQETQYF
NA	TRBV27	TRBD2	TRBJ2-2	TGTGCCAGCAGCCCATACGCGGCTAGCGGAGCAAGCACCGGGGAGCTGTTTTTT	CASSPYAASGASTGELFF
few	TRBV30	NA	TRBJ2-1	TGTGCCTGGAGACACGACGGGGGCGGCAATGAGCAGTTCTTC	CAWRHDGGGNEQFF
NA	TRBV6-5	NA	TRBJ2-2	TGTGCCAGCAGTTATGAGGGGGGGGCCGCCGGGGAGCTGTTTTTT	CASSYEGGAAGELFF
NA	TRBV20-1	TRBD2	TRBJ2-7	TGCAGTGCTACCATAGCGGGGCGGACCTACGAGCAGTACTTC	CSATIAGRTYEQYF
many	TRBV20-1	TRBD2	TRBJ2-1	TGCAGTGCTAGAGATCAGCGGGAGTGGAATGAGCAGTTCTTC	CSARDQREWNEQFF
few	TRBV12-3/TRBV12-4	TRBD2	TRBJ2-7	TGTGCCAGCAGGTCCGGCGGTAGCGGGAGGGCCGTCTACGAGCAGTACTTC	CASRSGGSGRAVYEQYF
NA	TRBV7-9	TRBD1	TRBJ2-2	TGTGCCAGCAGCTTCACAGGGGGAGGTACCACCGGGGAGCTGTTTTTT	CASSFTGGGTTGELFF
many	TRBV3-1	TRBD2	TRBJ2-3	TGTGCCAGCAGCCAAGCTGGGCGAGGACTAGCGGCTATCACAGATACGCAGTATTTT	CASSQAGRGLAAITDTQYF
few	TRBV7-2	NA	TRBJ1-2	TGTGCCAGCAGCTTAAGAGTAGACAGGAACTATGGCTACACCTTC	CASSLRVDRNYGYTF
NA	TRBV9	NA	TRBJ2-7	TGTGCCAGCAGCGTCGGACATCCCTCCTACGAGCAGTACTTC	CASSVGHPSYEQYF
NA	TRBV12-3/TRBV12-4	TRBD1	TRBJ2-7	TGTGCCAGCAGTTCTCAGGGGGCAGGGGAGCAGTACTTC	CASSSQGAGEQYF
NA	TRBV12-3/TRBV12-4	NA	TRBJ2-5	TGTGCCAGCAGTTTATCAAAGACCCAGTACTTC	CASSLSKTQYF
NA	TRBV10-3	TRBD2	TRBJ2-3	TGTGCCATCACCCGCGGGGGGGCAACAGATACGCAGTATTTT	CAITRGGATDTQYF
once	TRBV12-3/TRBV12-4	TRBD2	TRBJ2-3	TGTGCCAGCGGAACTGGACTAGGTGGCACAGATACGCAGTATTTT	CASGTGLGGTDTQYF
many	TRBV7-2	NA	TRBJ2-7	TGTGCCAGCAGTTTCCGCTACGAGCAGTACTTC	CASSFRYEQYF
NA	TRBV24-1	NA	TRBJ2-7	TGTGCCACCAGTGCCTCACACGAAACGGAGCAGTACTTC	CATSASHETEQYF
NA	TRBV15	TRBD2	TRBJ2-3	TGTGCCACCAGCAGAGCCCTCGGACTAGCGGGGGGCCTTAGCACAGATACGCAGTATTTT	CATSRALGLAGGLSTDTQYF